The clone carrying this T cell receptor (beta chain) was detected many times. This record comes from a study of identical twins. Germline loops: CDR1 MNHEY, CDR2 SMNVEV (reference sequence). The germline V and J ends were trimmed by 5 bases and 3 bases, with 11 bases remaining between them. The length of the CDR3 is 14 residues. TCRdb called the 5' RACE reads again in MiXCR, with one record for every CDR3 protein. Of about 890,000 distinct CDR3 sequences in the sample, roughly 12% were seen once. The same specimen was also included in a second study, on yellow fever vaccine responses in identical twins.

This clonotype originated in a woman between 18 and 29 years old in good health. Sequencing input: PBMCs. The chain links TRBV27 to TRBJ1-5; no clear D gene. The CDR3 region is CASSLSSTNQPQHF. CDR3 coding DNA: TGTGCCAGCAGTCTCAGTTCTACCAATCAGCCCCAGCATTTT.